This TCR beta chain was documented in a study of T cells in localized non-small cell lung cancer. TCRdb keeps only in-frame clones here, not all; method: immunoSEQ multiplex PCR. Of approximately 150,000 clones in the sample, around 89% are singletons; the top ten hold around 1.7%. Study-level findings and limits: There were a median roughly 54 of the top 100 tumor clones appearing in adjacent lung. Since sequencing was restricted to only one region of the tumor, intratumor heterogeneity remains a possibility.

Comment on this clone: Its specificity is not known.

This receptor was taken from a female donor of 60 years or more with stage I lung adenocarcinoma. Sequencing used peripheral blood, obtained before any cancer treatment.

The CDR3 nucleotides are TGTGCCAGCAGCGTAGGGGGCCTAGGATTGGTAGCGGGAGACAATGAGCAGTTCTTC. The encoded protein is CASSVGGLGLVAGDNEQFF. The chain recombines TRBV9 with TRBJ2-1; TRBD2 agrees at 9 bases. Germline V CDR1 and CDR2: SGDLS, YYNGEE. The CDR3 length is 19 residues. V was pared by 0 bases and J by 5 bases, with 15 bases of the junction left unmatched.